The clone carrying this TCR beta chain was seen at least ten times. Its antigen is as yet unknown. The sample belongs to a study of Graves' ophthalmopathy and Graves' hyperthyroidism. Study-level findings and limits: Sensitivity reached roughly 88% and specificity roughly 82% for a 13-signature model separating ophthalmopathy from stable hyperthyroidism. Blood also carried most expanded thyroid clonotypes exceeding 0.001 frequency.

Investigators amplified TCR beta CDR3 regions from RNA transcripts. The first-round RT-PCR employed HTBI primers together with the Qiagen OneStep RT-PCR kit. A multiplex PCR was then performed as the second round. MiXCR was run by TCRdb on the multiplex PCR reads, yielding one entry per CDR3 protein. The table has hundreds of thousands of distinct CDR3 sequences, around a fifth seen once. Germline CDR1 SQVTM, CDR2 ANQGSEA. V was pared by 6 bases and J by 2 bases, with 11 bases of the junction left unmatched. This CDR3 spans 15 amino acids. Symptoms, serum thyroxine and TRAb, thyroid ultrasound, and orbital computed tomography formed the diagnostic basis.

The material sequenced was peripheral blood. This sequence was found in a woman between 18 and 29 years old with stable Graves' hyperthyroidism. This sequence joins TRBV29-1 and TRBJ2-7, with 9 nucleotides matching TRBD1. CDR3 residues: CSVLDRGLKAYEQYF. The CDR3 DNA follows: TGCAGCGTCCTGGACAGGGGTTTAAAGGCCTACGAGCAGTACTTC.